The 19 T cell receptor beta chains given below trace back to one sample, sequenced in a study of beta chain features in type 1 diabetes. The study's findings and limits: TCRB CDR3s from Type 1 diabetes patients were moderately but significantly shorter in all four CD4+ subsets.

Antigens for these TCRs are unknown. The study reverse transcribed the entire isolated RNA, so it sequenced expressed TCRB transcripts. TCRdb keeps only in-frame clones here, not all; method: immunoSEQ multiplex PCR. The top ten clones hold 0.02% to 0.025% of a sample with hundreds of thousands of clones, around an eighth of them seen once. Sequenced material: naive CD4+ T cells from blood. These receptors were obtained from a man younger than 30 with type 1 diabetes.

The J gene is TRBJ1-2, the V gene TRBV6-5; 7 nucleotides line up with TRBD1. This CDR3 is 14 amino acids long. The V segment lost 8 bases and the J segment 5 bases; nucleotides outside the gene matches: 11. The germline CDR1 and CDR2 sequences are MNHEY and SVGAGI. The CDR3 loop reads CASCKGGDTYGYTF. The CDR3, as DNA: TGTGCCAGCTGCAAAGGGGGCGATACTTATGGCTACACCTTC.

The V and J genes are TRBV2 and TRBJ2-7; tentatively, D is TRBD2 (6 bases). Germline CDR1 reads SNHLY; CDR2 reads FYNNEI. This CDR3 comprises 13 residues. Trimming removed 6 bases at V and 0 bases at J, with 9 bases between. The CDR3 DNA is TGTGCCAGCAGAAGGGGAGGCTCCTACGAGCAGTACTTC. Translation: CASRRGGSYEQYF.

The V call is TRBV30, the J call TRBJ2-5; 10 bases map to TRBD1. This CDR3 is built from 16 residues. V shed 7 bases, J shed 5 bases, and the junction held 16 bases outside the gene matches. The germline V gene encodes CDR1 GTSNPN and CDR2 SVGIG (reference sequence). The CDR3 nucleotides read TGTGCCTCCCACCCGGGGACAGGGGAGGGAGGGGAGACCCAGTACTTC. Its protein is CASHPGTGEGGETQYF.

This clone was observed a few times. This chain links TRBV4-2 with TRBJ2-2, with D hard to call. This CDR3 contains 14 residues. V lost 1 base and J 1 base, leaving 4 bases between the germline ends. Germline V lookup: CDR1 LGHNA, CDR2 YNFKEQ. CDR3 residues: CASSQGRNTGELFF. Here the CDR3 DNA reads TGTGCCAGCAGCCAAGGCAGGAACACCGGGGAGCTGTTTTTT.

V gene TRBV30 combines with J gene TRBJ2-2; weak D call: TRBD1 (5 bases). From germline, CDR1 is GTSNPN and CDR2 SVGIG (reference sequence). V was pared by 4 bases and J by 1 base, with 7 bases between. There are 13 residues in the CDR3. CDR3 sequence reads: CAWIRENTGELFF. In DNA, the CDR3 is TGTGCCTGGATCAGGGAGAACACCGGGGAGCTGTTTTTT.

This clone was observed a handful of times. V is TRBV7-3 and J is TRBJ2-4; D ambiguous. The V gene's germline CDR1 is SGHTA and CDR2 FQGTGA. The CDR3 consists of 14 residues. Deletions cut 5 bases from V and 7 bases from J, with 15 bases between. The CDR3 region is CASSPSGSGNIQYF. The CDR3 DNA reads TGTGCCAGCAGCCCCTCGGGTTCGGGTAACATTCAGTACTTC.

Only a few counts were recorded for this clone. The rearrangement links TRBV9 to TRBJ1-1; perhaps TRBD1 as D (5 bases). CDR3 length equals 12 residues. Germline CDR1 SGDLS, CDR2 YYNGEE. V lost 6 bases, J lost 5 bases, and 11 bases lay in between. The CDR3 DNA reads TGTGCCAGCACGCCCGGGGGAACTGAAGCTTTCTTT. It yields the protein CASTPGGTEAFF.

The V gene is TRBV5-4, the J gene TRBJ2-3; the match to TRBD2 covers 11 bases. This CDR3 region has 16 residues. V lost 5 bases and J lost 2; bases outside the gene matches: 7. Looked up from germline, CDR1 is SGHNT and CDR2 is YYREEE (reference sequence). The CDR3 DNA reads as TGTGCCAGCAGTCTACTAGCGGGGGTCTCCACAGATACGCAGTATTTT. Translated: CASSLLAGVSTDTQYF.

Here the CDR3 reads CASSLAEVGGQETQYF. CDR3 coding DNA: TGCGCCAGCAGCTTGGCCGAAGTAGGGGGCCAAGAGACCCAGTACTTC. V usage is TRBV5-1 and J usage is TRBJ2-5; weak D call: TRBD1 (6 bases). This CDR3 comprises 16 residues. The germline CDR1 and CDR2 sequences are SGHRS and YFSETQ. Trimming removed 0 bases from V and 1 base from J, with 13 bases in between. Full variable domain (outside the CDR3, taken from reference TRBV5-1 and TRBJ2-5): KAGVTQTPRYLIKTRGQQVTLSCSPISGHRSVSWYQQTPGQGLQFLFEYFSETQRNKGNFPGRFSGRQFSNSRSEMNVSTLELGDSALYLCASSLAEVGGQETQYFGPGTRLLVL.

In this sample, this clone turned up a few times. The chain carries TRBV7-2 and TRBJ2-3, with 10 bases aligning to TRBD2. Germline CDR1 reads SGHTA; CDR2 reads FQGNSA. The CDR3 totals 16 residues. Unmatched junction bases numbered 11, after V lost 5 bases and J lost 6 bases. The CDR3, as DNA: TGTGCCAGCAGCCAAAGCTCAGCGGGGGGGAGGGATACGCAGTATTTT. Translating gives CASSQSSAGGRDTQYF.

This sequence joins TRBV5-1 and TRBJ1-2, with a possible D match to TRBD1 (5 bases). V was cut by 4 bases and J by 2 bases, with 18 bases left in between. Germline V gene lookup returns CDR1 SGHRS and CDR2 YFSETQ. The CDR3 sequence is 16 residues long. The CDR3 region is CASSGKTGTYNYGYTF. CDR3 coding DNA: TGCGCCAGCAGCGGTAAGACCGGGACGTACAACTATGGCTACACCTTC.

This rearrangement joins TRBV5-1 to TRBJ2-1; D unresolved. CDR1 and CDR2 (germline): SGHRS, YFSETQ. The CDR3 runs 14 residues. V lost 4 bases and J 7 bases, leaving 15 bases between the germline ends. The CDR3 DNA follows: TGCGCCAGCAGCACCATGGCCGGAAGAAATGAGCAGTTCTTC. Its translation: CASSTMAGRNEQFF.

This clone was observed a handful of times. This chain links TRBV28 with TRBJ1-1; D call uncertain. The CDR3 totals 14 residues. CDR1 and CDR2 (germline): MDHEN, SYDVKM. With 5 bases removed from V and 1 base from J, the gap between germline ends came to 11 bases. CDR3 DNA: TGTGCCAGCAGTACGACACCTTCGAACACTGAAGCTTTCTTT. This encodes CASSTTPSNTEAFF.

The CDR3 bases are TGTGCCAGCAGCTTAGGACATCAGGACGGGGGCTACACCTTC. Translated, it gives CASSLGHQDGGYTF. The chain couples TRBV7-9 to TRBJ1-2, with no clear D. V lost 1 base, J lost 8 bases, and 14 bases lay in between. The CDR3 sequence is 14 residues long. Germline V gives CDR1 SEHNR, CDR2 FQNEAQ (reference sequence).

This clone has just a few counts. The CDR3 DNA follows: TGTGCCAGCAGGGAGGGGACAATGAACACTGAAGCTTTCTTT. It yields the protein CASREGTMNTEAFF. This chain connects TRBV2 to TRBJ1-1, with D perhaps matching TRBD1 (6 bases). This CDR3 region has 14 residues. Trimming left V 6 bases short and J 0 bases short, with 11 bases between. Germline V lookup: CDR1 SNHLY, CDR2 FYNNEI.

The chain employs TRBV27 and TRBJ2-1; maybe TRBD2 (7 bases). Germline-derived CDR1 and CDR2 are MNHEY and SMNVEV (reference sequence). This CDR3 spans 15 amino acids. V was clipped by 1 base and J by 2 bases, with 9 bases between them. The CDR3 is CASSLFGGPYNEQFF. CDR3 DNA: TGTGCCAGCAGTTTATTCGGGGGGCCCTACAATGAGCAGTTCTTC.

The chain couples TRBV6-4 to TRBJ2-1; D remains unclear. Germline values: CDR1 MRHNA, CDR2 SNTAGT. CDR3 length equals 16 residues. V lost 0 bases and J lost 5, with 14 bases in between. CDR3 nucleotides: TGTGCCAGCAGTGACTCCCCGGGCAGAAACGACAATGAGCAGTTCTTC. This encodes CASSDSPGRNDNEQFF.

Only a few counts were recorded for this clone. The chain is built from TRBV10-3 and TRBJ2-7; D not resolved. Germline CDR1 and CDR2: ENHRY and SYGVKD. V was trimmed by 10 bases and J by 2 bases, leaving 9 bases between them. The CDR3 length is 11 residues. CDR3 sequence reads: CATGGPYEQYF. The CDR3 DNA is TGTGCCACCGGCGGACCCTACGAGCAGTACTTC.

The rearrangement uses TRBV19 and TRBJ2-7; possibly TRBD1 for D (5 bases). V dropped 1 base and J dropped 6 bases, with 10 bases sitting between them. Germline V gene lookup returns CDR1 LNHDA and CDR2 SQIVND (reference sequence). There are 13 residues in the CDR3. The DNA of the CDR3 is TGTGCCAGTAGTATAGTAGGGGAAGCCGAGCAGTACTTC. Residues: CASSIVGEAEQYF.